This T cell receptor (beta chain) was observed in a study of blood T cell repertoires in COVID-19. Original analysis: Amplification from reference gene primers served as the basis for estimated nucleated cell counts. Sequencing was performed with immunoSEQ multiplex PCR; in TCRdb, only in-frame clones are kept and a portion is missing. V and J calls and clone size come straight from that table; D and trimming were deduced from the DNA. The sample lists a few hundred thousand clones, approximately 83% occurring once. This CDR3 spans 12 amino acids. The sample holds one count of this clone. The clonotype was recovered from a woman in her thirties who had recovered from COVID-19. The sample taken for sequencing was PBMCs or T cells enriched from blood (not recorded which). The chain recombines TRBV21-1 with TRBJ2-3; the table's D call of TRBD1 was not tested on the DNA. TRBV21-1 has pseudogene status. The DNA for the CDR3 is TGTGCCGGACCGACAGCAACAGATACGCAGTATTTT. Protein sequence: CAGPTATDTQYF.